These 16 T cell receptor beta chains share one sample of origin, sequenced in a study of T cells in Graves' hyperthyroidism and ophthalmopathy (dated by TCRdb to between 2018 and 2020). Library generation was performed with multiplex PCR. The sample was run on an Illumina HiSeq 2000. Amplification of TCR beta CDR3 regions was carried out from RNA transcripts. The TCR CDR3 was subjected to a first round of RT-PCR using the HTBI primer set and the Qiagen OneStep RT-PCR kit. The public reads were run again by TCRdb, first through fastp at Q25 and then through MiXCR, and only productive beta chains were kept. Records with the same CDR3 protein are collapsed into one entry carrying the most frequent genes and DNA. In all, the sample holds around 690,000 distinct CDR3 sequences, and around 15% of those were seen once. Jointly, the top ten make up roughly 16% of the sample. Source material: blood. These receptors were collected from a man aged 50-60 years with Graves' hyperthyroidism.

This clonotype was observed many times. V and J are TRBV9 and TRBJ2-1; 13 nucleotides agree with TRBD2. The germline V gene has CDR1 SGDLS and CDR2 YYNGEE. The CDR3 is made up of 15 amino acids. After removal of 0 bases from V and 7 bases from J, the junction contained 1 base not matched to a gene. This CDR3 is CASSVGTSGRNEQFF. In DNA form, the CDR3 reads TGTGCCAGCAGCGTAGGGACTAGCGGGAGAAATGAGCAGTTCTTC.

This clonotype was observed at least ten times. This chain's CDR3 is CSAIAGVETQYF. The CDR3 DNA reads TGCAGTGCGATAGCGGGAGTGGAGACCCAGTACTTC. The chain carries TRBV20-1 and TRBJ2-5, with TRBD2 identical over 9 bases. This CDR3 is 12 amino acids long. Germline V gives CDR1 DFQATT, CDR2 SNEGSKA (reference sequence). The V segment lost 6 bases and the J segment 5 bases; nucleotides outside the gene matches: 4.

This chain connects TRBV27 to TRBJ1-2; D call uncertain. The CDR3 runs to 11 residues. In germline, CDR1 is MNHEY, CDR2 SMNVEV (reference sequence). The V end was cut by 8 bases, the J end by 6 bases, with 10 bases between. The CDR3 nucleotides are TGTGCCAGCGGAAAGTGGAATGGCTACACCTTC. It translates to CASGKWNGYTF.

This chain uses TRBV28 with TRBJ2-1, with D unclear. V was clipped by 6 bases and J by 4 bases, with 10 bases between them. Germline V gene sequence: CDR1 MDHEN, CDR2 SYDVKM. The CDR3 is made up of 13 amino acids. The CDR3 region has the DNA TGTGCCAGCAGCCAAGACGGATACAATGAGCAGTTCTTC. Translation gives CASSQDGYNEQFF.

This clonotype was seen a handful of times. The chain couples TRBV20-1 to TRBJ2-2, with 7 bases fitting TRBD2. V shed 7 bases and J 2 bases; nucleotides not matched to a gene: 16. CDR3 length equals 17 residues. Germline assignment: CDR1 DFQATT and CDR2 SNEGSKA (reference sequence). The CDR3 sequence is CSVQGSRGGYNTGELFF. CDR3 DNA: TGCAGTGTTCAAGGATCGCGGGGAGGGTATAACACCGGGGAGCTGTTTTTT.

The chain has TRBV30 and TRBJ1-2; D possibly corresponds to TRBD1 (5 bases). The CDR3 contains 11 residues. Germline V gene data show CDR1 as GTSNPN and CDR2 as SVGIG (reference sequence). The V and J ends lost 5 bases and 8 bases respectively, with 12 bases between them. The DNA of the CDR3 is TGTGCCTGGGCCGGGACGAAAGGCTACACCTTC. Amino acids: CAWAGTKGYTF.

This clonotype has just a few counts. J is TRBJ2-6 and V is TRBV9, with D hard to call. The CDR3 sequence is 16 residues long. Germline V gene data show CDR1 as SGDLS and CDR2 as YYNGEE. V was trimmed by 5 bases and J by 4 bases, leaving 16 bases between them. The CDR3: CASRTSRTSGANVLTF. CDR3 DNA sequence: TGTGCCAGCAGAACTTCCCGGACGTCCGGGGCCAACGTCCTGACTTTC.

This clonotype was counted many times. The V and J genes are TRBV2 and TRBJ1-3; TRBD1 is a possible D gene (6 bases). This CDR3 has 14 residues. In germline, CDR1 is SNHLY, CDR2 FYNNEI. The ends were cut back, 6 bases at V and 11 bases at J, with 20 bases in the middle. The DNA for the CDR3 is TGTGCCAGCAGACCTGACAGGCGGAGTACGTCCATATATTTT. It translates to CASRPDRRSTSIYF.

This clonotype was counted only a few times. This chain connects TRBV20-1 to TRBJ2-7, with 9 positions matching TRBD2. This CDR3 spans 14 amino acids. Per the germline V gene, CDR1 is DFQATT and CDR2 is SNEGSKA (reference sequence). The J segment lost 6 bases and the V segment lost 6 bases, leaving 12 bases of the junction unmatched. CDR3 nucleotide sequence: TGCAGTGCCAAGACGGCGGGAGGGTCCGGCGAGCAGTACTTC. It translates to CSAKTAGGSGEQYF.

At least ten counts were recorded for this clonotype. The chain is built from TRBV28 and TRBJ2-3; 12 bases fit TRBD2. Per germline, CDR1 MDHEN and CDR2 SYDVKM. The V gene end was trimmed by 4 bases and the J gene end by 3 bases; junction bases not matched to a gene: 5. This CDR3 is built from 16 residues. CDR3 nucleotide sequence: TGTGCCAGCAGTTCTCGGACTAGCGGGACTACAGATACGCAGTATTTT. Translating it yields CASSSRTSGTTDTQYF.

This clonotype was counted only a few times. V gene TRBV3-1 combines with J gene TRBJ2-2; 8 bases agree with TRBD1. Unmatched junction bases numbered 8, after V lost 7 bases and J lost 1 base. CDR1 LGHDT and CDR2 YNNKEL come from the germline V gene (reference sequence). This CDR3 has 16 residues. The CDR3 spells CASTRTGNWNTGELFF. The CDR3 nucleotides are TGTGCCAGCACCCGGACAGGGAATTGGAACACCGGGGAGCTGTTTTTT.

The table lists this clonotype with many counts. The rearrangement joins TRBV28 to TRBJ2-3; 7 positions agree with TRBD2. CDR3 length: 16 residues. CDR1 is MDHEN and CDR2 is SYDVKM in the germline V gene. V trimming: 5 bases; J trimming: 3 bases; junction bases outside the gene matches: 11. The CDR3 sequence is CASSLGLTGGTDTQYF. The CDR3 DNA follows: TGTGCCAGCAGTCTAGGACTAACCGGGGGGACAGATACGCAGTATTTT.

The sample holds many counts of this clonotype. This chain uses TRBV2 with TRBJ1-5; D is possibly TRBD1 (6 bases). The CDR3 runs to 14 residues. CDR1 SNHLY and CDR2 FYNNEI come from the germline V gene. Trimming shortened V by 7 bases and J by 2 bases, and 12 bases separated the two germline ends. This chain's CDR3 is CASTETGRNQPQHF. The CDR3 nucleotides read TGTGCCAGCACCGAGACAGGCCGCAATCAGCCCCAGCATTTT.

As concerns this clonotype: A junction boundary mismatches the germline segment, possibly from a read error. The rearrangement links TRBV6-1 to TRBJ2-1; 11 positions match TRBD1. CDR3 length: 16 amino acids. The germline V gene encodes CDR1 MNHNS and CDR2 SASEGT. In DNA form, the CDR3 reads TGTGCCAGCAGTGATAGGACAGGGGGCCCCCACAATGGGCAGTTCTTC. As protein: CASSDRTGGPHNGQFF.

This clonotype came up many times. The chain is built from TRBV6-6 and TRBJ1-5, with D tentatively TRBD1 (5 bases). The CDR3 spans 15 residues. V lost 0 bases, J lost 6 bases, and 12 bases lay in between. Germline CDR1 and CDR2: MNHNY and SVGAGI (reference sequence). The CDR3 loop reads CASSYSKVGAQPQHF. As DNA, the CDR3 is TGTGCCAGCAGTTACTCGAAAGTCGGGGCTCAGCCCCAGCATTTT.

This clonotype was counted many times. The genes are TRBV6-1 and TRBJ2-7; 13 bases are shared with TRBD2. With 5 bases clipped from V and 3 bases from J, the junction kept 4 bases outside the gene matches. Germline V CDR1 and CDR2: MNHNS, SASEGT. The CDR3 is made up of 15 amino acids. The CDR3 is CASSWGLAGSYEQYF. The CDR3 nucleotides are TGTGCCAGCAGTTGGGGACTAGCGGGGAGCTACGAGCAGTACTTC.